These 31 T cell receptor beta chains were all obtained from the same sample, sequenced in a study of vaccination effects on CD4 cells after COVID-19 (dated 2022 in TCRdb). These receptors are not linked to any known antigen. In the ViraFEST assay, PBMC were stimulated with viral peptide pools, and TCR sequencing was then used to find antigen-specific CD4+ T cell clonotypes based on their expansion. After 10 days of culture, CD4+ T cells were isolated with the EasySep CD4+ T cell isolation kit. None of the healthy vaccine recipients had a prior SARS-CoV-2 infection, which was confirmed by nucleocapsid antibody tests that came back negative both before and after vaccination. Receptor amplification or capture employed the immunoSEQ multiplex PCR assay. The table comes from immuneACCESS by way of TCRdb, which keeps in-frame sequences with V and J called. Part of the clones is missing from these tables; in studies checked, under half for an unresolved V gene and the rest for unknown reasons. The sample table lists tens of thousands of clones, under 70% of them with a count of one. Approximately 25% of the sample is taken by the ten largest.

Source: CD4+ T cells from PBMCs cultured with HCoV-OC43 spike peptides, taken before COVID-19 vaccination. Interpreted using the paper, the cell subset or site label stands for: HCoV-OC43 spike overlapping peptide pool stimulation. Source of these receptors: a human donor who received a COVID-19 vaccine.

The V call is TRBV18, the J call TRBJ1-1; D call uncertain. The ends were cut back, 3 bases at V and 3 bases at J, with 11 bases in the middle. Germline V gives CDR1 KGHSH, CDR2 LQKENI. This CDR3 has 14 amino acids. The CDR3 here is CASSPLGPDTEAFF. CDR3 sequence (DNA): TGTGCCAGCTCACCCCTGGGTCCCGACACTGAAGCTTTCTTT.

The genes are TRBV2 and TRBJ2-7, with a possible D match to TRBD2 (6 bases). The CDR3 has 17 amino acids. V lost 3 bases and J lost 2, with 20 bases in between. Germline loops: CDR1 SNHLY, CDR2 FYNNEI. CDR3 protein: CASSDVAGLQMTYEQYF. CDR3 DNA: TGTGCCAGCAGTGACGTTGCGGGGCTACAGATGACCTACGAGCAGTACTTC.

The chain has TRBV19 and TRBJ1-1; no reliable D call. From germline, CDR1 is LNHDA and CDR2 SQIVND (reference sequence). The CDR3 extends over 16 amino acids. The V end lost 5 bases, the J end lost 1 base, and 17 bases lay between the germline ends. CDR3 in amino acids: CASSALQGSRNTEAFF. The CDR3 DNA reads TGTGCCAGTAGTGCCCTTCAAGGGTCGAGGAACACTGAAGCTTTCTTT.

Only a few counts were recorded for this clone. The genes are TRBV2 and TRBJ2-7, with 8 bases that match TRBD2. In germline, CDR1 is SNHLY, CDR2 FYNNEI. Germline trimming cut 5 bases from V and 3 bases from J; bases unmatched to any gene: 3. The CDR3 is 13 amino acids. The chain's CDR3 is CASSYRGGYEQYF. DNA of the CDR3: TGTGCCAGCAGTTACCGGGGGGGCTACGAGCAGTACTTC.

The chain's CDR3 is CASSPQGSQGVLEGYTF. CDR3 DNA: TGTGCCAGCAGCCCCCAGGGCAGTCAGGGTGTTCTGGAGGGCTACACCTTC. This chain uses TRBV9 with TRBJ1-2; D perhaps matches TRBD1 (5 bases). V was trimmed by 4 bases and J by 8 bases, leaving 27 bases between them. The CDR3 is 17 amino acids. Per germline, CDR1 SGDLS and CDR2 YYNGEE.

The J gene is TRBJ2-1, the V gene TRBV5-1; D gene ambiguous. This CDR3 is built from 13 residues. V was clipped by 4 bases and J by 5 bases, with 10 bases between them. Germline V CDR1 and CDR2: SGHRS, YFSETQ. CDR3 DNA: TGCGCCAGCAGCGTGGACGGAGACAATGAGCAGTTCTTC. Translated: CASSVDGDNEQFF.

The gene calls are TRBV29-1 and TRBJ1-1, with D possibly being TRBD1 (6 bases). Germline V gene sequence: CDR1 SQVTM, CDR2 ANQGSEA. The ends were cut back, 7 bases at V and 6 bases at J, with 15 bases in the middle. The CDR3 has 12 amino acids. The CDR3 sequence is CSAGASRSEAFF. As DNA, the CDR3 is TGCAGCGCGGGGGCGTCTCGCTCTGAAGCTTTCTTT.

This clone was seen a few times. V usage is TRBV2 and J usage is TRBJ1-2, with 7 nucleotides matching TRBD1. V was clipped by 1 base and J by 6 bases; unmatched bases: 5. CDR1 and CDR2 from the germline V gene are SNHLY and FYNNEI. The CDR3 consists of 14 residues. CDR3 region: CASSEDRGGNGYTF. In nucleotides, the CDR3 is TGTGCCAGCAGTGAAGACAGGGGAGGCAATGGCTACACCTTC.

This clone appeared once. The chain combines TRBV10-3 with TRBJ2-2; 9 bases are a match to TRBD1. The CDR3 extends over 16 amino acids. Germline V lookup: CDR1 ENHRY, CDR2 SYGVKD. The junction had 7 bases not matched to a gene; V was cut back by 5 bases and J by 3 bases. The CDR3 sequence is CAISHRDRDHTGELFF. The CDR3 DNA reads TGTGCCATCAGTCACCGGGACAGGGACCACACCGGGGAGCTGTTTTTT.

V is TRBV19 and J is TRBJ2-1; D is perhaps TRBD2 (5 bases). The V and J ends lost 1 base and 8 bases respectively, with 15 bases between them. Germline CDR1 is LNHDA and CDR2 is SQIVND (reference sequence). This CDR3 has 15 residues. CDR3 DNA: TGTGCCAGTAGTATAGGGAAAGGGAGCATCCATGAGCAGTTCTTC. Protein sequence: CASSIGKGSIHEQFF.

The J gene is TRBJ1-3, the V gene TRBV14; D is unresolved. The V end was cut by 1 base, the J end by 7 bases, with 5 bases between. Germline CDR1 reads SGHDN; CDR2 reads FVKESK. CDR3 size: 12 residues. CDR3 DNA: TGTGCCAGCAGCCAAGGGCCTAACACCATATATTTT. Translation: CASSQGPNTIYF.

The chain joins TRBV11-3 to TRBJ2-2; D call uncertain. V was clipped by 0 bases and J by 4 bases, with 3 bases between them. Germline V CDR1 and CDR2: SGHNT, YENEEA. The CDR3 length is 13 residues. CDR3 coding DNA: TGTGCCAGCAGCTTAGAAGGCACCGGGGAGCTGTTTTTT. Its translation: CASSLEGTGELFF. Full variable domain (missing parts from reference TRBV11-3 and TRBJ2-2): EAGVVQSPRYKIIEKKQPVAFWCNPISGHNTLYWYLQNLGQGPELLIRYENEEAVDDSQLPKDRFSAERLKGVDSTLKIQPAELGDSAVYLCASSLEGTGELFFGEGSRLTVL.

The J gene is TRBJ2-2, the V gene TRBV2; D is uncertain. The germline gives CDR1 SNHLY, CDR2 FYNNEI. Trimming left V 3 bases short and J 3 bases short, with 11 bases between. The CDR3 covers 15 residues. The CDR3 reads CASSDRGSYTGELFF. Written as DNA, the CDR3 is TGTGCCAGCAGTGATCGAGGATCGTACACCGGGGAGCTGTTTTTT.

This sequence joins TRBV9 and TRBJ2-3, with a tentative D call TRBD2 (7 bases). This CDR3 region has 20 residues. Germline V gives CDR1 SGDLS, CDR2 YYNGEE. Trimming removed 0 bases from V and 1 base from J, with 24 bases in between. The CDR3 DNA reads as TGTGCCAGCAGCGTAGGGTCGGGAACAAGGGGGGGGCTCGGCACAGATACGCAGTATTTT. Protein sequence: CASSVGSGTRGGLGTDTQYF.

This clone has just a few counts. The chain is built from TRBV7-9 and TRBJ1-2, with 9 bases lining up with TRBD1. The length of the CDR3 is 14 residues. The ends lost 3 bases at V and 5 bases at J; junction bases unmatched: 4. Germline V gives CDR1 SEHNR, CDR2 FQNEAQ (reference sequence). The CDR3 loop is CASSFPDRGYGYTF. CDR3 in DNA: TGTGCCAGCAGCTTCCCGGACAGGGGTTATGGCTACACCTTC.

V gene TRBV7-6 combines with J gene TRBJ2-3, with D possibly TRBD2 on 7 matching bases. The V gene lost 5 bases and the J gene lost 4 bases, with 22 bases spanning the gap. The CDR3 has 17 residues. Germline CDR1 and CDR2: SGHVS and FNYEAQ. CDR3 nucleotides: TGTGCCAGCAGCCCCGGCGTGGTTTCGGGGGGCGCAGATACGCAGTATTTT. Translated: CASSPGVVSGGADTQYF.

Written as DNA, the CDR3 is TGTGCCAGCAGCCAGGGAGGGAGCGGGCTGGGGCTCAATGAGCAGTTCTTC. Protein: CASSQGGSGLGLNEQFF. The chain combines TRBV3-1 (or the pseudogene TRBV3-2) with TRBJ2-1; 7 bases align to TRBD2. CDR1 and CDR2 (germline): LGHDT, YNNKEL (reference sequence). This CDR3 has 17 amino acids. The ends lost 3 bases at V and 6 bases at J; junction bases unmatched: 14.

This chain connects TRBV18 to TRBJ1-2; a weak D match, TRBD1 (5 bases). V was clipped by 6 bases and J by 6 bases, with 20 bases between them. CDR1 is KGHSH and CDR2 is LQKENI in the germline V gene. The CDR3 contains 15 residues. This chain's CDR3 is CASSKRGRSGDGYTF. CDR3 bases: TGTGCCAGCTCCAAGCGGGGCAGGAGCGGGGATGGCTACACCTTC.

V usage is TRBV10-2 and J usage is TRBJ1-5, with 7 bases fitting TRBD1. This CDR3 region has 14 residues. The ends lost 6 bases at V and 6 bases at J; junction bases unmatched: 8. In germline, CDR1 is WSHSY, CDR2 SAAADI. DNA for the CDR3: TGCGCCAGCAGGACGACAGGGTCCGGTCAGCCCCAGCATTTT. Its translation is CASRTTGSGQPQHF.

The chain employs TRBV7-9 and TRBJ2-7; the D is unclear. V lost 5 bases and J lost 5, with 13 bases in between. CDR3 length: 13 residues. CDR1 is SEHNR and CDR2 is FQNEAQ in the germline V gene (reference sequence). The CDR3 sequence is CASSHRTRNEQYF. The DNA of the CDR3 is TGTGCCAGCAGCCACCGGACCCGGAACGAGCAGTACTTC.

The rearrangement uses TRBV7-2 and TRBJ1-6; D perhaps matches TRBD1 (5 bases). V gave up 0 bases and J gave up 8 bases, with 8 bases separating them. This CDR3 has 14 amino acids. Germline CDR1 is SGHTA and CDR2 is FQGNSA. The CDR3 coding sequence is TGTGCCAGCAGCTTAGCGCAGGGTTATTCACCCCTCCACTTT. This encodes CASSLAQGYSPLHF.

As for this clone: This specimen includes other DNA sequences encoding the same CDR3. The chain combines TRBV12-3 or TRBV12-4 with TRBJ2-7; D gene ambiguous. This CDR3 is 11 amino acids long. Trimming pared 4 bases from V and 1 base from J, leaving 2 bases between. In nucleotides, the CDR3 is TGTGCCAGCAGTTCATCCTACGAGCAGTACTTC. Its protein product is CASSSSYEQYF.

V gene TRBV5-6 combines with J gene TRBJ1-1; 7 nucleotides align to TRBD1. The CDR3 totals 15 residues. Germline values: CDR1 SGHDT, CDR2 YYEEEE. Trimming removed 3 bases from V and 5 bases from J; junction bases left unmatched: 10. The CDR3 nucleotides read TGTGCCAGCAGCTCGAAACAGGGGATGGGGACTGAAGCTTTCTTT. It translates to CASSSKQGMGTEAFF. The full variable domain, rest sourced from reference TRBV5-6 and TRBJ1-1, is DAGVTQSPTHLIKTRGQQVTLRCSPKSGHDTVSWYQQALGQGPQFIFQYYEEEERQRGNFPDRFSGHQFPNYSSELNVNALLLGDSALYLCASSSKQGMGTEAFFGQGTRLTVV.

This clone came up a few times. CDR3 coding DNA: TGTGCCAGCAGTCAGAGGGGACCGCTTTCCTACAATGAGCAGTTCTTC. It codes for CASSQRGPLSYNEQFF. The V and J genes are TRBV14 and TRBJ2-1; D may match TRBD1 or TRBD2 (5 bases each). CDR1 is SGHDN and CDR2 is FVKESK in the germline V gene. V was pared by 6 bases and J by 1 base, with 16 bases between. The CDR3 is made up of 16 amino acids.

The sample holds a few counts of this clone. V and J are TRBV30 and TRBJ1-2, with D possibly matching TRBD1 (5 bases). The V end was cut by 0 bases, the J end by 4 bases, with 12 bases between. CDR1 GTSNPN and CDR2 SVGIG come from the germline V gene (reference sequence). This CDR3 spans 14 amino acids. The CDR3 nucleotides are TGTGCCTGGAGTGTACAGGCCCGGGGCTATGGCTACACCTTC. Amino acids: CAWSVQARGYGYTF.

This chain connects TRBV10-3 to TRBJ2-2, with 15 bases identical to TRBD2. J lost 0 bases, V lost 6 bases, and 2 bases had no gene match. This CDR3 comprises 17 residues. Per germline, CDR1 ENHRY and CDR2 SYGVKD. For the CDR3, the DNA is TGTGCCATCAGCGGGACTAGCGGGGGGCCGAACACCGGGGAGCTGTTTTTT. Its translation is CAISGTSGGPNTGELFF.

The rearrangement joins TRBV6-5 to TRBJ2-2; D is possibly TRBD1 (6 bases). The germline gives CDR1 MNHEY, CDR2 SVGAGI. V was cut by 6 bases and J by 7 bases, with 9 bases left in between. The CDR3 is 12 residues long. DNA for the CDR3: TGTGCCAGCAGCATGACAGGCGGGGAGCTGTTTTTT. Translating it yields CASSMTGGELFF.

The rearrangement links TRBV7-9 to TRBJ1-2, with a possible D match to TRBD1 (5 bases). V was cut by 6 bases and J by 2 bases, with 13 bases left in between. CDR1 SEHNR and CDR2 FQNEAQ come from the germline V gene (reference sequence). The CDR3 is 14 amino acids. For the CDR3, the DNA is TGTGCCAGCAGGGAGGGGAGCCAAAACTATGGCTACACCTTC. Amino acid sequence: CASREGSQNYGYTF.

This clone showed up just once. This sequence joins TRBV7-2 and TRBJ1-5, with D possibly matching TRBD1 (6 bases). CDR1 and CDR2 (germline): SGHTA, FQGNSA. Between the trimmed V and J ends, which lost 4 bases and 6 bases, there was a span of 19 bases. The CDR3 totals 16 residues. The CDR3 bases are TGTGCCAGCAGCTCCCAGGGGAACCCAAGGGGTCAGCCCCAGCATTTT. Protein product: CASSSQGNPRGQPQHF. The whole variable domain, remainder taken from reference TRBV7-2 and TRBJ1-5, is GAGVSQSPSNKVTEKGKDVELRCDPISGHTALYWYRQSLGQGLEFLIYFQGNSAPDKSGLPSDRFSAERTGGSVSTLTIQRTQQEDSAVYLCASSSQGNPRGQPQHFGDGTRLSIL.

The CDR3 region has the DNA TGTGCCAGCAGTTTCCCCCAGGGGACCCAGTACTTC. Residues: CASSFPQGTQYF. The V call is TRBV27, the J call TRBJ2-5, with D perhaps matching TRBD1 (5 bases). CDR1 is MNHEY and CDR2 is SMNVEV in the germline V gene (reference sequence). The length of the CDR3 is 12 residues. Trimming shortened V by 3 bases and J by 7 bases, and 9 bases separated the two germline ends.

CDR3 protein: CASSPPFGRTDTQYF. In DNA form, the CDR3 reads TGTGCCAGCTCACCACCGTTCGGTCGCACAGATACGCAGTATTTT. V gene TRBV18 combines with J gene TRBJ2-3; D ambiguous. V lost 0 bases and J 1 base, leaving 8 bases between the germline ends. CDR3 size: 15 residues. The germline V gene has CDR1 KGHSH and CDR2 LQKENI.